These 11 T cell receptor beta chains were sequenced from one sample in a study of beta chain features in type 1 diabetes. Of the isolated RNA, all was reverse transcribed, and so the sequenced material was expressed TCRB transcripts. TCRdb keeps only in-frame clones here, not all; method: immunoSEQ multiplex PCR. Of around 500,000 clones listed, around 10% are singletons. Material for sequencing was naive CD4+ T cells from blood. These receptors were taken from a woman under 30 in good health.

The chain employs TRBV5-4 and TRBJ2-1, with a weak D call TRBD2 (6 bases). There are 14 residues in the CDR3. Trimming took off 4 bases at V and 15 bases at J, with 23 bases between the two ends. Germline V lookup: CDR1 SGHNT, CDR2 YYREEE (reference sequence). The CDR3 protein is CASSAPGGAGRRFF. Written as DNA, the CDR3 is TGTGCCAGCAGCGCCCCAGGAGGGGCCGGCAGGCGGTTCTTC.

Note on this clone: Other DNA sequences in this sample translate to the same CDR3. The rearrangement uses TRBV7-9 and TRBJ1-3, with D possibly matching TRBD1 (5 bases). Germline loops: CDR1 SEHNR, CDR2 FQNEAQ (reference sequence). The CDR3 length is 14 residues. Trimming took off 3 bases at V and 1 base at J, with 7 bases between the two ends. The CDR3 DNA follows: TGTGCCAGCAGCTTGGCAGGGTCTGGAAACACCATATATTTT. Protein: CASSLAGSGNTIYF.

This clone came up a few times. This chain joins TRBV5-4 and TRBJ1-4; D not resolved. CDR3 length: 14 residues. Germline lookup yields CDR1 SGHNT and CDR2 YYREEE (reference sequence). Between the trimmed V and J ends, which lost 0 bases and 2 bases, there was a span of 5 bases. DNA for the CDR3: TGTGCCAGCAGCTTGGGGGCGACTAATGAAAAACTGTTTTTT. Amino acids: CASSLGATNEKLFF.

This clone was seen only a few times. The rearrangement links TRBV9 to TRBJ1-1; TRBD1 might be the D (6 bases). The V gene lost 7 bases and the J gene lost 0 bases, with 19 bases spanning the gap. This CDR3 is built from 16 residues. Germline CDR1 is SGDLS and CDR2 is YYNGEE. This CDR3 is CASSVEATGLNTEAFF. The CDR3 coding sequence is TGTGCCAGCTCTGTGGAAGCGACAGGACTGAACACTGAAGCTTTCTTT.

The V call is TRBV2, the J call TRBJ2-1, with a tentative D call TRBD2 (5 bases). Trimming took 3 bases from V and 2 from J, leaving 11 bases between them. Germline V gene data show CDR1 as SNHLY and CDR2 as FYNNEI. This CDR3 contains 15 residues. This CDR3 is CASSDERPTYNEQFF. CDR3 in DNA: TGTGCCAGCAGTGACGAGCGGCCCACCTACAATGAGCAGTTCTTC.

V and J are TRBV7-9 and TRBJ2-3; D ambiguous. The CDR3 consists of 16 residues. The germline CDR1 and CDR2 sequences are SEHNR and FQNEAQ (reference sequence). V was clipped by 6 bases and J by 1 base, with 17 bases between them. CDR3 residues: CASRPRPQRGTDTQYF. Written as DNA, the CDR3 is TGTGCCAGCAGGCCACGTCCCCAGCGAGGCACAGATACGCAGTATTTT. Supplemented by reference TRBV7-9 and TRBJ2-3, the full variable domain reads DTGVSQNPRHKITKRGQNVTFRCDPISEHNRLYWYRQTLGQGPEFLTYFQNEAQLEKSRLLSDRFSAERPKGSFSTLEIQRTEQGDSAMYLCASRPRPQRGTDTQYFGPGTRLTVL.

The chain uses TRBV7-8 and TRBJ2-1; 7 bases match TRBD2. The CDR3 is 16 amino acids. After removal of 5 bases from V and 5 bases from J, the junction contained 12 bases not matched to a gene. CDR1 SGHVS and CDR2 FQNEAQ come from the germline V gene. CDR3 sequence reads: CASSPASASGNNEQFF. The DNA for the CDR3 is TGTGCCAGCAGCCCTGCTTCGGCTAGCGGCAACAATGAGCAGTTCTTC.

There are a few counts of this clone. This chain joins TRBV11-2 and TRBJ1-1; D gene ambiguous. Deletions cut 2 bases from V and 1 base from J, with 8 bases between. This CDR3 has 14 residues. Germline values: CDR1 SGHAT, CDR2 FQNNGV. The CDR3 spells CASSLSVGNTEAFF. CDR3 DNA sequence: TGTGCCAGCAGCTTATCCGTTGGGAACACTGAAGCTTTCTTT.

The CDR3 region has the DNA TGCGCCAGCAGCCAAGGACCCGGCGGGGGGGTGTTCGATGAGCAGTTCTTC. Amino acids: CASSQGPGGGVFDEQFF. The chain recombines TRBV4-1 with TRBJ2-1; 9 bases map to TRBD2. In germline, CDR1 is MGHRA, CDR2 YSYEKL. The CDR3 length is 17 residues. V gave up 1 base and J gave up 8 bases; unmatched junction bases: 12.

The J gene is TRBJ2-7, the V gene TRBV7-6; D might be TRBD1 (6 bases). CDR1 is SGHVS, CDR2 FNYEAQ, per germline. Trimming left V 5 bases short and J 5 bases short, with 16 bases between. The CDR3 length is 14 residues. This chain's CDR3 is CASSLPSGDHEQYF. The CDR3 DNA reads TGTGCCAGCAGCCTCCCGTCAGGGGACCACGAGCAGTACTTC.

The table lists this clone with a few counts. This chain uses TRBV10-3 with TRBJ1-2, with a tentative D call TRBD1 (6 bases). V shed 2 bases and J shed 6 bases, with 25 bases lying between them. The CDR3 has 18 residues. Germline lookup yields CDR1 ENHRY and CDR2 SYGVKD. CDR3 DNA: TGTGCCATCAGTGAGACAGAGATGGGGGGCCACTACACGGATGGCTACACCTTC. This translates into CAISETEMGGHYTDGYTF.